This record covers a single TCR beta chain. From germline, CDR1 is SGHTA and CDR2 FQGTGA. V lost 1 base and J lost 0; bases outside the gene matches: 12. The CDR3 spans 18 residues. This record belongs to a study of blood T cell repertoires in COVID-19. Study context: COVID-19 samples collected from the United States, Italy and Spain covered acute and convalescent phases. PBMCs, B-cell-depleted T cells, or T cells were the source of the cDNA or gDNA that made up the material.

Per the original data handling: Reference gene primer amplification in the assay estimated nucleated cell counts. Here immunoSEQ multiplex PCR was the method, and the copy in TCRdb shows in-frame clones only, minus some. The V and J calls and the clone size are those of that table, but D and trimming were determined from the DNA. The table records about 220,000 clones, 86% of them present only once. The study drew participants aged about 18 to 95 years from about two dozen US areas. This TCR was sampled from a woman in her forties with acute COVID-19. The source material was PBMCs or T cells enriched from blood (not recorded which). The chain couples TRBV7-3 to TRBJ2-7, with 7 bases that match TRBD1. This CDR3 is CASSLNGRRQGNSYEQYF. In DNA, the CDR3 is TGTGCCAGCAGCTTAAATGGTAGAAGACAGGGTAACTCCTACGAGCAGTACTTC. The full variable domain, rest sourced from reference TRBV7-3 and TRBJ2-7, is GAGVSQTPSNKVTEKGKYVELRCDPISGHTALYWYRQSLGQGPEFLIYFQGTGAADDSGLPNDRFFAVRPEGSVSTLKIQRTERGDSAVYLCASSLNGRRQGNSYEQYFGPGTRLTVT.